Below, 11 T cell receptor beta chains from the same sample are listed, as sequenced in a study of regulatory T cells in long-lasting Graves disease. Time point defined: persistent/refractory GD, antithyroid drugs over 5 years with positive TRAb. After RNA was extracted from PBMCs, the TCR library was made from it. Arm-PCR of CDR3 regions and iRepertoire HTBI primers were the basis on which TCR beta libraries were built. TCRdb fed the multiplex PCR reads into MiXCR, producing one record per CDR3 protein. The sample lists roughly 490,000 distinct CDR3 sequences; 20% to 25% were seen once. The input for sequencing was peripheral blood mononuclear cells (PBMCs), taken when the disease was refractory, from a patient treated with antithyroid drugs. All receptors come from a female donor with Graves disease.

The chain combines TRBV19 with TRBJ2-6, with 9 bases identical to TRBD1. Germline V gene data show CDR1 as LNHDA and CDR2 as SQIVND (reference sequence). This CDR3 has 18 amino acids. After removal of 5 bases from V and 4 bases from J, the junction contained 12 bases not matched to a gene. The CDR3 DNA reads TGTGCCAGTAGTCCAACGGGGGGACAGGGATCGGGGGCCAACGTCCTGACTTTC. Protein product: CASSPTGGQGSGANVLTF.

The sample holds many counts of this clonotype. The V call is TRBV12-5, the J call TRBJ1-5, with 12 bases that match TRBD1. The CDR3 sequence is 19 residues long. The germline V gene has CDR1 LGHNT and CDR2 FRNRAP. With 5 bases clipped from V and 2 bases from J, the junction kept 13 bases outside the gene matches. In DNA, the CDR3 is TGTGCTAGTGGTCGACCCGGGACAGGGGGCAGCGATCGCAATCAGCCCCAGCATTTT. Amino acids: CASGRPGTGGSDRNQPQHF.

The CDR3: CASTSGGQVDREQYF. The CDR3 nucleotides are TGTGCCAGCACCTCAGGAGGCCAGGTCGACAGGGAGCAGTACTTC. The rearrangement links TRBV7-2 to TRBJ2-7; D is possibly TRBD1 (6 bases). The V gene lost 7 bases and the J gene lost 7 bases, with 23 bases spanning the gap. The CDR3 runs 15 residues. Germline CDR1 is SGHTA and CDR2 is FQGNSA.

The CDR3 sequence is CASRTYRDGANVLTF. CDR3 bases: TGTGCCAGCAGGACTTACAGGGATGGGGCCAACGTCCTGACTTTC. The chain joins TRBV27 to TRBJ2-6, with D possibly being TRBD1 (6 bases). Trimming left V 6 bases short and J 3 bases short, with 12 bases between. The CDR3 has 15 residues. Germline CDR1 and CDR2: MNHEY and SMNVEV (reference sequence).

The V call is TRBV30, the J call TRBJ2-7; a weak D match, TRBD1 (5 bases). The CDR3 length is 13 residues. Germline V CDR1 and CDR2: GTSNPN, SVGIG (reference sequence). V lost 0 bases to trimming and J lost 9 bases, with 15 bases between them. The CDR3 DNA follows: TGTGCCTGGAGTGTAGGAGCAGGGTCCGGGCAGTACTTC. Amino acid sequence: CAWSVGAGSGQYF. Looking up the rest from reference TRBV30 and TRBJ2-7 gives the full variable domain: SQTIHQWPATLVQPVGSPLSLECTVEGTSNPNLYWYRQAAGRGLQLLFYSVGIGQISSEVPQNLSASRPQDRQFILSSKKLLLSDSGFYLCAWSVGAGSGQYFGPGTRLTVT.

This clonotype was counted many times. The V and J genes are TRBV29-1 and TRBJ1-2; possible D gene TRBD1, 5 bases. This CDR3 spans 15 amino acids. V lost 6 bases and J 3 bases, leaving 20 bases between the germline ends. CDR1 and CDR2 from the germline V gene are SQVTM and ANQGSEA. The CDR3 region has the DNA TGCAGCGTAGCACCGGCACCGACAGTGGACTATGGCTACACCTTC. Its translation is CSVAPAPTVDYGYTF.

CDR3: CASSLTVSFRSGNTIYF. The CDR3, as DNA: TGTGCCAGCAGTTTAACAGTCTCATTCCGCTCTGGAAACACCATATATTTT. The V gene is TRBV28, the J gene TRBJ1-3; D uncertain. The germline V and J ends were trimmed by 2 bases and 0 bases, with 14 bases remaining between them. CDR1 and CDR2 (germline): MDHEN, SYDVKM. The CDR3 runs 17 residues.

Many counts were recorded for this clonotype. The chain's CDR3 is CASSFGTAHNYGYTF. For the CDR3, the DNA is TGTGCCAGCAGTTTTGGGACAGCACACAACTATGGCTACACCTTC. V is TRBV28 and J is TRBJ1-2, with 7 nucleotides matching TRBD1. The CDR3 covers 15 residues. V was pared by 3 bases and J by 2 bases, with 6 bases of the junction left unmatched. Germline loops: CDR1 MDHEN, CDR2 SYDVKM.

This clonotype has a handful of counts. The CDR3 reads CASSLVGRGVSSYEQYF. In nucleotides, the CDR3 is TGTGCCAGCAGCTTAGTGGGACGCGGAGTGAGCTCCTACGAGCAGTACTTC. This chain links TRBV7-2 with TRBJ2-7; D may correspond to TRBD1 or TRBD2 (5 bases each). Germline assignment: CDR1 SGHTA and CDR2 FQGNSA. This CDR3 has 17 residues. Trimming took 1 base from V and 0 from J, leaving 16 bases between them.

The V and J genes are TRBV14 and TRBJ2-5; 12 bases fit TRBD2. Germline trimming cut 0 bases from V and 5 bases from J; bases unmatched to any gene: 10. The germline V gene encodes CDR1 SGHDN and CDR2 FVKESK. The length of the CDR3 is 18 residues. CDR3 sequence: CASSQDSPLAGGDETQYF. The CDR3 DNA is TGTGCCAGCAGCCAAGATAGCCCACTAGCGGGGGGCGATGAGACCCAGTACTTC.

V and J are TRBV12-3 or TRBV12-4 and TRBJ2-7; D not certain. There are 15 residues in the CDR3. Trimming removed 3 bases at V and 0 bases at J, with 12 bases between. The CDR3 is CASSFSNGASYEQYF. The CDR3 DNA is TGTGCCAGCAGTTTTAGCAACGGAGCCTCCTACGAGCAGTACTTC.